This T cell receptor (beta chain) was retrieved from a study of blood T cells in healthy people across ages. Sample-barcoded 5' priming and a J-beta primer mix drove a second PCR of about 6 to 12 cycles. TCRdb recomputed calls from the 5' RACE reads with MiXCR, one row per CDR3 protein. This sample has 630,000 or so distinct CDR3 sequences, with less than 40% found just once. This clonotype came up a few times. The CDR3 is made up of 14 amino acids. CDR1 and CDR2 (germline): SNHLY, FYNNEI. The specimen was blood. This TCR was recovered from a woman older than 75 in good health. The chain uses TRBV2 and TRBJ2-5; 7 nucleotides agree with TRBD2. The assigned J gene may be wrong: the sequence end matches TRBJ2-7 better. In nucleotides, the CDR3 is TGTGCCAGCAGTGAAAGGGAGGGGAACCACGAGCAGTACTTC. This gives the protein CASSEREGNHEQYF.